This T cell receptor (beta chain) was captured in a study of cytomegalovirus exposure and HLA in healthy donors. Study observations and caveats: Cytomegalovirus-associated status was assigned to 150 to 200 TCR beta chains. Three CMV-associated chains proved CMV antigen-specific in vitro. Most TCR sequences proved rare, with some public TCRs found in many donors.

The CDR3 covers 12 residues. The V gene lost 2 bases and the J gene lost 10 bases, with 11 bases spanning the gap. Germline V gene data show CDR1 as SEHNR and CDR2 as FQNEAQ (reference sequence). This clone was seen a single time. Antigen specificity is unknown. Produced via immunoSEQ multiplex PCR; TCRdb's table is partial and in-frame only. The data contain about 190,000 clones, more than 75% of them seen just once; the ten biggest clones take up roughly 1.5%. The clonotype originates from a young woman in good health and CMV-seronegative. The chain has TRBV7-9 and TRBJ1-1, with D possibly matching TRBD1 (6 bases). The sequenced sample consisted of PBMCs. The CDR3 nucleotides are TGTGCCAGCAGCTTAACAGGGATGAGAGCTTTCTTT. Amino acid sequence: CASSLTGMRAFF.